The clone carrying this T cell receptor (beta chain) was counted only a few times. What it binds is unknown. TCRdb reprocessed the 5' RACE reads via MiXCR and lists one record per CDR3 protein. The table records 300,000 to 350,000 distinct CDR3 sequences, roughly 21% of them present only once. These data come from a study of T-cell memory formation after mild COVID-19. Whole-study findings and limits: Pre-infection memory carried some responding clones, suggesting that cross-reactive memory joined.

The CDR3 is made up of 16 amino acids. CDR1 is MGHRA, CDR2 YSYEKL, per germline. V lost 0 bases and J lost 3, with 12 bases in between. The specimen was PBMCs or a T cell subset sorted from them (not recorded which). This rearrangement joins TRBV4-1 to TRBJ2-4; D not resolved. The clonotype originates from a man aged 18-30 years who had mild COVID-19 (a few samples of this study predate the infection). Cell type and time point are not known. CDR3 region: CASSQDDGSGKNIQYF. CDR3 DNA sequence: TGCGCCAGCAGCCAAGATGACGGGTCCGGCAAAAACATTCAGTACTTC.